A selection of T cell receptor beta chains follows, all from one sample in a study of T cell clonotyping in hematopoietic cell transplantation. Assay: immunoSEQ multiplex PCR; the TCRdb copy retains only in-frame clones and omits some. There are about 3,500 clones in the sample; 70% to 85% occur only once, and 25% to 30% lies in the top ten. The starting material was peripheral blood mononuclear cells, obtained at the time of graft-versus-host disease after allogeneic stem cell transplant. These receptor sequences come from a female patient aged 50 to 65 who had an allogeneic stem cell transplant from an unrelated donor, so the T cells may come from the graft donor. Some clones in this sample may be carry-over from other donors' samples. Each CDR3 is given with its conserved first and last residue. The D gene is left open where the match is weak. Not every row has a clone size; where given, it reads once, few, many or a size class.

>NA|TRBJ1-5|TRBV14|NA
CASSQGNQPQHF
TGTGCCAGCAGCCAGGGGAATCAGCCCCAGCATTTT
>NA|TRBJ2-3|TRBV5-1|NA
CASSAAGIRYF
TGCGCCAGCAGCGCGGCAGGGATACGGTATTTT
>few|TRBJ1-2|TRBV7-9|NA
CASSLAGGGMNYGYTF
TGTGCCAGCAGCTTAGCCGGTGGGGGTATGAACTATGGCTACACCTTC
>NA|TRBJ2-2|TRBV6-6|NA
CASSYSKLGELFF
TGTGCCAGCAGTTACTCGAAGCTCGGGGAGCTGTTTTTT
>NA|TRBJ2-7|TRBV27|NA
CASSIPTGEQYF
TGTGCCAGCAGTATCCCTACTGGCGAGCAGTACTTC
>few|TRBJ1-2|TRBV27|TRBD1
CASRRTGRPNYGYTF
TGTGCCAGCAGGCGGACAGGGCGCCCTAACTATGGCTACACCTTC
>NA|TRBJ1-2|TRBV6-6|NA
CASSSWSATLGYTF
TGTGCCAGCAGTTCTTGGTCGGCAACGCTTGGCTACACCTTC
>NA|TRBJ2-7|TRBV6-6|NA
CASSYSSRTNYEQYF
TGTGCCAGCAGTTACTCGTCCCGGACGAACTACGAGCAGTACTTC
>NA|TRBJ2-7|TRBV9|NA
CASSAGPLDYEQYF
TGTGCCAGCAGCGCCGGGCCCTTGGACTACGAGCAGTACTTC
>NA|TRBJ1-3|TRBV11-2|NA
CASSLGSGQGNTIYF
TGTGCCAGCAGCTTAGGCTCCGGACAGGGAAACACCATATATTTT
>NA|TRBJ1-3|TRBV5-1|NA
CASKRGGRSSGNTIYF
TGCGCCAGCAAAAGGGGGGGGAGATCGTCGGGAAACACCATATATTTT
>once|TRBJ2-3|TRBV9|TRBD2
CASSSQRGRRDTQYF
TGTGCCAGCAGCTCCCAGCGGGGGAGGCGAGATACGCAGTATTTT
>NA|TRBJ2-1|TRBV7-6|NA
CASSSRGNEQFF
TGTGCCAGCAGCTCAAGAGGGAATGAGCAGTTCTTC
>NA|TRBJ2-7|TRBV7-2|NA
CASSLDSAPSYEQYF
TGTGCCAGCAGCTTAGATTCAGCCCCGTCCTACGAGCAGTACTTC
>once|TRBJ1-2|TRBV5-4|TRBD1
CASKGQHYGYTF
TGTGCCAGCAAGGGACAGCACTATGGCTACACCTTC
>NA|TRBJ1-5|TRBV19|TRBD1
CASSQGDSSNQPQHF
TGTGCCAGTAGCCAAGGGGACAGCTCCAATCAGCCCCAGCATTTT
>NA|TRBJ2-7|TRBV2|NA
CASSEQMYEQYF
TGTGCCAGCAGTGAACAGATGTACGAGCAGTACTTC
>NA|TRBJ2-7|TRBV7-2|NA
CASSFRDSLNEQYF
TGTGCCAGCAGCTTCCGGGACTCCCTCAACGAGCAGTACTTC
>NA|TRBJ2-7|TRBV2|NA
CASSDNGSYEQYF
TGTGCCAGCAGTGACAATGGTTCCTACGAGCAGTACTTC
>NA|TRBJ1-5|TRBV2|NA
CASSPGLYQPQHF
TGTGCCAGCAGCCCAGGACTTTATCAGCCCCAGCATTTT
>NA|TRBJ1-6|TRBV6-6|TRBD1
CASSLLGQSNSPLHF
TGTGCCAGCAGTCTTTTGGGACAGTCCAATTCACCCCTCCACTTT
>NA|TRBJ2-7|TRBV5-6|NA
CASSLGGDSYEQYF
TGTGCCAGCAGCTTAGGGGGGGATTCCTACGAGCAGTACTTC
>NA|TRBJ2-3|TRBV7-3|NA
CASSLGGTYADTQYF
TGTGCCAGCAGCTTAGGCGGGACTTACGCAGATACGCAGTATTTT
>NA|TRBJ2-7|TRBV2|NA
CASSEAYEQYF
TGTGCCAGCAGTGAAGCCTACGAGCAGTACTTC
>NA|TRBJ2-3|TRBV29-1|NA
CSVRGTSTDTQYF
TGCAGCGTCCGGGGTACTAGCACAGATACGCAGTATTTT
>NA|TRBJ2-5|TRBV9|NA
CASSARVGGGETQYF
TGTGCCAGCAGCGCCAGGGTTGGTGGTGGGGAGACCCAGTACTTC
>NA|TRBJ1-4|TRBV21-1|NA
CASSRPARGVDEKLFF
TGTGCCAGCAGCCGACCTGCCAGGGGAGTTGATGAAAAACTGTTTTTT
>NA|TRBJ1-4|TRBV28|NA
CASIPGGQNEKLFF
TGTGCCAGCATCCCGGGGGGCCAGAATGAAAAACTGTTTTTT
>NA|TRBJ1-6|TRBV25-1|NA
CASSDPGGGGRSPLHF
TGTGCCAGCAGTGACCCCGGTGGGGGAGGACGTTCACCCCTCCACTTT
>NA|TRBJ1-6|TRBV5-1|NA
CASSLAWLGSPLHF
TGCGCCAGCAGCTTGGCTTGGTTAGGGTCACCCCTCCACTTT
>few|TRBJ1-4|TRBV2|NA
CASRNRVGDEKLFF
TGTGCCAGCAGAAACAGGGTGGGAGATGAAAAACTGTTTTTT
>NA|TRBJ1-3|TRBV2|NA
CASNGRGGGLGDTIYF
TGTGCCAGCAACGGGCGAGGAGGAGGGCTTGGGGACACCATATATTTT
>NA|TRBJ2-2|TRBV6-5|TRBD1
CASSYPRQGGPGELFF
TGTGCCAGCAGTTACCCTAGACAGGGGGGCCCCGGGGAGCTGTTTTTT
>NA|TRBJ2-5|TRBV28|NA
CASSVQVTVKETQYF
TGTGCCAGCAGCGTACAGGTGACGGTCAAAGAGACCCAGTACTTC
>large|TRBJ1-5|TRBV10-2|NA
CASSESPGNSNQPQHF
TGCGCCAGCAGTGAGTCCCCAGGAAATAGCAATCAGCCCCAGCATTTT
>NA|TRBJ1-3|TRBV7-2|NA
CASSLGGAGNTIYF
TGTGCCAGCAGCTTAGGAGGGGCCGGAAACACCATATATTTT
>NA|TRBJ1-1|TRBV27|TRBD1
CASSLGTGGNTEAFF
TGTGCCAGCAGTCTCGGGACAGGGGGCAACACTGAAGCTTTCTTT
>NA|TRBJ1-6|TRBV6-4|NA
CASSGNPGTSPLHF
TGTGCCAGCAGTGGTAACCCAGGGACCTCACCCCTCCACTTT
>NA|TRBJ2-2|TRBV10-1|NA
CASSGQINTGELFF
TGCGCCAGCAGTGGACAGATCAACACCGGGGAGCTGTTTTTT
>once|TRBJ1-1|TRBV14|TRBD1
CASSPRTGWGTEAFF
TGTGCCAGCAGCCCCCGGACAGGCTGGGGCACTGAAGCTTTCTTT
>NA|TRBJ2-6|TRBV28|NA
CASSSPNKRSGANVLTF
TGTGCCAGCAGTTCCCCAAATAAAAGGTCTGGGGCCAACGTCCTGACTTTC
>NA|TRBJ2-7|TRBV6-5|TRBD1
CASSYRDRGYYEQYF
TGTGCCAGCAGTTACCGGGACAGGGGATACTACGAGCAGTACTTC
>NA|TRBJ2-5|TRBV29-1|NA
CSVDSGVLETQYF
TGCAGCGTTGATTCAGGGGTTCTTGAGACCCAGTACTTC
>NA|TRBJ2-1|TRBV19|NA
CASSQTGSPGNEQFF
TGTGCCAGTAGTCAGACAGGTTCCCCCGGAAATGAGCAGTTCTTC
>NA|TRBJ2-4|TRBV5-6|TRBD2
CASSLPLAGPTKNIQYF
TGTGCCAGCAGCTTACCTCTAGCGGGCCCAACGAAAAACATTCAGTACTTC
>few|TRBJ1-6|TRBV2|TRBD1
CASQSRGERTNSPLHF
TGTGCCAGCCAATCCAGGGGGGAAAGAACCAATTCACCCCTCCACTTT
>NA|TRBJ2-7|TRBV29-1|TRBD2
CSVEGGTSGDYEQYF
TGCAGCGTTGAAGGGGGGACTAGCGGGGACTACGAGCAGTACTTC
>NA|TRBJ1-3|TRBV30|NA
CAWSYSISSGNTIYF
TGTGCCTGGAGTTACAGCATCTCCTCTGGAAACACCATATATTTT
>NA|TRBJ2-5|TRBV7-3|NA
CASSLTGGTDKETQYF
TGTGCCAGCAGCTTAACGGGGGGGACAGATAAAGAGACCCAGTACTTC
>NA|TRBJ1-4|TRBV19|NA
CASSLGTPHEKLFF
TGTGCCAGTAGCCTCGGGACCCCGCATGAAAAACTGTTTTTT
>NA|TRBJ1-2|TRBV10-3|NA
CAISEGGGYTF
TGTGCCATCAGTGAGGGAGGAGGCTACACCTTC
>NA|TRBJ2-7|TRBV7-2|TRBD2
CASTYSGGVTYEQYF
TGTGCCAGCACCTATAGCGGGGGGGTTACCTACGAGCAGTACTTC